This TCR beta chain was captured in a study of T cell responses to AZD1222 COVID-19 vaccine (dated by TCRdb to the early 2020s). In terms of the full investigation: AZD1222 recipients whose second dose came at about 4 weeks and those whose second dose came at about 12 weeks were combined into one group, since spike-specific TCR depth and breadth did not differ between the two schedules. TCR sequencing covered over 230 trial participants: 200 to 210 given two doses of AZD1222 and 26 given two doses of MenACWY control vaccine. Trial participants were enrolled into age subgroups of 18-55, 56-69 and 70-plus years, which contained 148, 28 and 57 TCR-sequenced participants, respectively. General conclusions and limits of the study: Participants were mostly white British, with more females than males. The authors suggested clonal diversity may have been underestimated. Epitopes outside the regions mutated in the B.1.351 and B.1.1.7 variants were reportedly recognized by nearly half of the unique spike-specific TCRs. Because no day 14 peak-response samples were available, the repertoires could be characterized only after the peak T cell response. In the small 56-69-year group, the increase in depth fell short of significance, most likely because of low power. After two AZD1222 doses, spike-specific TCR breadth and depth were significantly higher than at day 0 and than in MenACWY recipients. CD4 TCRs associated with the vaccine covered the entire spike protein, and the dominant responses were in regions 160-218 and 743-854. Conclusions about previously exposed vaccinees are limited because only six or seven AZD1222 recipients were SARS-CoV-2 seropositive at baseline.

In the case of this clone: The antigen it recognizes is unknown. The record has no base qualities; no much larger clone is one base away.

Counted from cysteine to phenylalanine, this CDR3 has 14 amino acids. The read is trimmed to its CDR3 DNA, 42 bases read in frame from base 1. For CDR1 and CDR2, the germline V gene (reference sequence) lists MNHEY and SMNVEV. The V end gives up 6 bases and the J end 4 bases, leaving 7 bases in the junction not matched to a gene. The CDR3 regions of human TCRbeta chains were subjected to immunosequencing. In the authors' own workflow: TCRs in the repertoires were matched against a reference library of SARS-CoV-2-specific TCRs that had been generated with the MIRA antigen-specificity platform. Breadth was defined as the fraction of unique TCRs that were SARS-CoV-2-associated, and depth was defined as the fraction of total T cells that were SARS-CoV-2-associated. Each spike-specific TCR was assigned to its reactive spike region and to a CD4 or CD8 class using the MIRA data. Log10-transformed breadth and depth values were compared by one-way ANOVA with Sidak's multiple comparisons tests. Imported from immuneACCESS, the table was reduced by TCRdb to in-frame sequences with V and J called. These copies leave out some clones; in studies compared against another copy, an unresolved V gene accounts for under half, and the cause of the remainder is not known. The V and J calls and clone size are taken from that table; D and trimming were inferred from the DNA. Here the sample has about 110,000 clones; 85% to 90% occur a single time. The ten largest clones add up to 9.1% of the sample.

Sample time point, as interpreted from the label and publication: baseline before first vaccination. The vaccinee samples were drawn from two UK trials, COV001 and COV002, one of which was a single-blind randomized controlled phase 2/3 trial testing AZD1222 (ChAdOx1 nCoV-19) in healthy adults. For TCRbeta chain sequencing, PBMC samples from trial participants were taken at day 0 and at day 28 after the second dose. The rearrangement joined TRBV27 to TRBJ2-3; TRBD2 fits 7 bases in the junction. This receptor was identified in an adult in good health. The sequencing used peripheral blood, collected on day 0 of AZD1222 vaccination. The DNA is TGTGCCAGCAGCCCTAGCGGCAGGGCAGATACGCAGTATTTT. This is translated as CASSPSGRADTQYF.